A single sample gave rise to the 29 T cell receptor beta chains below, sequenced in a study of T cell repertoires in cytomegalovirus infection. Using its own MiXCR run on the reads, TCRdb lists one record per CDR3 protein. The profile shows some 300,000 distinct CDR3 sequences, roughly a tenth of them singletons. Sequenced: PBMCs. These receptors were obtained from a human donor in good health (CMV status not recorded). Some clones in this sample may be carry-over from other donors' samples.

The chain joins TRBV27 to TRBJ2-2, with TRBD1 matching over 9 bases. Germline V gene lookup returns CDR1 MNHEY and CDR2 SMNVEV (reference sequence). The length of the CDR3 is 16 residues. V lost 3 bases and J lost 7; bases outside the gene matches: 9. CDR3 loop: CASSFLQGAIIGELFF. The CDR3 bases are TGTGCCAGCAGTTTCCTACAGGGGGCTATAATCGGGGAGCTGTTTTTT.

The rearrangement uses TRBV29-1 and TRBJ2-3, with 10 bases aligning to TRBD2. CDR1 is SQVTM, CDR2 ANQGSEA, per germline. The CDR3 extends over 17 amino acids. V shed 2 bases, J shed 6 bases, and the junction held 14 bases outside the gene matches. The DNA of the CDR3 is TGCAGCGTTGAACCTAGCGGGGGCCCCGAACCCCCGGATACGCAGTATTTT. Amino acids: CSVEPSGGPEPPDTQYF.

The chain joins TRBV20-1 to TRBJ1-6; 10 bases are a match to TRBD1. The CDR3 runs 16 residues. V lost 1 base and J lost 4; bases outside the gene matches: 4. CDR1 and CDR2 (germline): DFQATT, SNEGSKA (reference sequence). The CDR3 DNA follows: TGCAGTGCTAGAGGGGGACAGGGGAATTATAATTCACCCCTCCACTTT. It codes for CSARGGQGNYNSPLHF.

This clonotype was counted ten times or more. The genes are TRBV20-1 and TRBJ1-2, with 7 nucleotides matching TRBD1. CDR3 length equals 14 residues. Germline V gives CDR1 DFQATT, CDR2 SNEGSKA (reference sequence). Germline trimming cut 6 bases from V and 1 base from J; bases unmatched to any gene: 8. CDR3 sequence: CSANDGTVNYGYTF. Here the CDR3 DNA reads TGCAGTGCCAACGATGGGACAGTTAACTATGGCTACACCTTC.

The chain is built from TRBV28 and TRBJ2-1; D possibly corresponds to TRBD2 (5 bases). The V and J ends lost 4 bases and 2 bases respectively, with 12 bases between them. Germline values: CDR1 MDHEN, CDR2 SYDVKM. The CDR3 is made up of 15 amino acids. This chain's CDR3 is CASSSPSGPYNEQFF. CDR3 nucleotide sequence: TGTGCCAGCAGTTCGCCCAGCGGTCCCTACAATGAGCAGTTCTTC.

The rearrangement links TRBV14 to TRBJ2-1; D unresolved. Trimming stripped 0 bases from V and 4 bases from J, with 10 bases between. The CDR3 runs to 15 residues. CDR1 is SGHDN and CDR2 is FVKESK in the germline V gene. The chain's CDR3 is CASSQDRREYNEQFF. DNA for the CDR3: TGTGCCAGCAGCCAAGACCGCAGAGAGTACAATGAGCAGTTCTTC.

This clonotype was detected many times. The V and J genes are TRBV23-1 and TRBJ2-2; D gene unclear. TRBV23-1 is an open reading frame whose function is uncertain. V lost 0 bases and J 0 bases, leaving 8 bases between the germline ends. The CDR3 runs to 16 residues. The CDR3 is CASSQSNPTNTGELFF. CDR3 DNA sequence: TGCGCCAGCAGTCAATCGAATCCAACGAACACCGGGGAGCTGTTTTTT.

The sample holds many counts of this clonotype. This chain connects TRBV28 to TRBJ1-1; D gene uncertain. Germline V gene sequence: CDR1 MDHEN, CDR2 SYDVKM. The CDR3 is 11 residues long. The V end lost 7 bases, the J end lost 4 bases, and 7 bases lay between the germline ends. This chain's CDR3 is CASKSITEAFF. DNA for the CDR3: TGTGCCAGCAAGAGTATCACTGAAGCTTTCTTT.

This clonotype has at least ten counts. This chain joins TRBV4-2 and TRBJ2-7; 7 bases agree with TRBD2. The CDR3 is 14 amino acids. The germline gives CDR1 LGHNA, CDR2 YNFKEQ. V lost 1 base to trimming and J lost 3 bases; unmatched junction nucleotides: 3. CDR3 in DNA: TGTGCCAGCAGCCAAGTTTTAGCGGGCTACGAGCAGTACTTC. It is translated as CASSQVLAGYEQYF.

This clonotype was counted ten times or more. This rearrangement joins TRBV7-6 to TRBJ2-1; D could derive from TRBD1 or TRBD2 (6 bases each). This CDR3 has 14 residues. Trimming cost V 1 base and J 8 bases, with 12 bases left between them. Germline V gene sequence: CDR1 SGHVS, CDR2 FNYEAQ. CDR3 in amino acids: CASSLVSGADEQFF. For the CDR3, the DNA is TGTGCCAGCAGCTTAGTATCGGGGGCGGATGAGCAGTTCTTC.

This clonotype was recorded at least ten times. DNA for the CDR3: TGCAGCGTCTTGCGGGGACAGGGGGGACCTGAGCAGTTCTTC. Its protein is CSVLRGQGGPEQFF. The chain recombines TRBV29-1 with TRBJ2-1; 11 bases match TRBD1. The trim removed 6 bases at V and 9 bases at J, leaving 10 bases unmatched. This CDR3 comprises 14 residues. Germline V CDR1 and CDR2: SQVTM, ANQGSEA.

This clonotype appeared many times. The chain carries TRBV28 and TRBJ2-3; D assignment may be TRBD1 or TRBD2 (6 bases each). This CDR3 comprises 13 residues. Germline CDR1 is MDHEN and CDR2 is SYDVKM. V was pared by 10 bases and J by 7 bases, with 18 bases between. The CDR3 protein is CATLRTGAYTQYF. In nucleotides, the CDR3 is TGTGCCACCCTTCGGACGGGGGCCTATACGCAGTATTTT.

The chain combines TRBV27 with TRBJ1-5; 7 bases agree with TRBD1. This CDR3 region has 14 residues. The ends lost 6 bases at V and 3 bases at J; junction bases unmatched: 5. Germline values: CDR1 MNHEY, CDR2 SMNVEV (reference sequence). The CDR3 region has the DNA TGTGCCAGCAGATTAGGACAGGCCAATCAGCCCCAGCATTTT. It codes for CASRLGQANQPQHF.

Concerning this clonotype itself: A much bigger clone sits one base away, suggesting this may be a read error. The V gene is TRBV4-2, the J gene TRBJ1-2; tentative D call: TRBD1 (5 bases). Trimming took off 7 bases at V and 4 bases at J, with 22 bases between the two ends. The CDR3 is made up of 16 amino acids. The germline V gene has CDR1 LGHNA and CDR2 YNFKEQ. The CDR3 nucleotides are TGTGCCAGCACCGCTTCCGGGACGAAGAACGTCTATGGCTACACCTTC. This sequence encodes CASTASGTKNVYGYTF.

This clonotype has just a few counts. This chain links TRBV5-1 with TRBJ1-5; 8 positions agree with TRBD1. Unmatched junction bases numbered 6, after V lost 3 bases and J lost 4 bases. Germline assignment: CDR1 SGHRS and CDR2 YFSETQ. The CDR3 sequence is 15 residues long. CDR3 bases: TGCGCCAGCAGCTACGGACAGGGAATTAATCAGCCCCAGCATTTT. As protein: CASSYGQGINQPQHF.

Many counts were recorded for this clonotype. The chain is built from TRBV29-1 and TRBJ2-5; 8 nucleotides align to TRBD2. The J segment lost 2 bases and the V segment lost 3 bases, leaving 2 bases of the junction unmatched. Germline CDR1 is SQVTM and CDR2 is ANQGSEA. CDR3 length equals 13 residues. The CDR3 sequence: CSVEGTRQETQYF. DNA for the CDR3: TGCAGCGTTGAGGGGACTAGACAAGAGACCCAGTACTTC.

This clonotype was detected ten times or more. The chain combines TRBV7-3 with TRBJ2-3; TRBD1 is a possible D gene (5 bases). The CDR3 totals 15 residues. CDR1 and CDR2 (germline): SGHTA, FQGTGA. V lost 5 bases and J lost 8, with 20 bases in between. CDR3 nucleotides: TGTGCCAGCAGCCCCGACAGACGATCCCGAATTACGCAGTATTTT. Its protein is CASSPDRRSRITQYF.

In its sample, this clonotype was seen many times. The V gene is TRBV10-1, the J gene TRBJ2-3, with 8 bases lining up with TRBD2. Germline V gives CDR1 WNHNN, CDR2 SYGVQD (reference sequence). V lost 2 bases to trimming and J lost 6 bases; unmatched junction nucleotides: 7. The CDR3 contains 15 residues. The CDR3 DNA follows: TGCGCCAGCAGTGAGACCGGACTAGCCGCGGATACGCAGTATTTT. Amino acids: CASSETGLAADTQYF.

This clonotype has at least ten counts. This chain links TRBV29-1 with TRBJ2-3; no firm D call. The germline V gene encodes CDR1 SQVTM and CDR2 ANQGSEA. Between the trimmed V and J ends, which lost 6 bases and 5 bases, there was a span of 15 bases. This CDR3 contains 13 residues. The CDR3 DNA sequence: TGCAGCGTGGCCGCGCCGGAGTTAGATACGCAGTATTTT. Its translation is CSVAAPELDTQYF.

This clonotype was detected many times. The chain is built from TRBV28 and TRBJ1-2; TRBD1 aligns across 7 bases. The V gene's germline CDR1 is MDHEN and CDR2 SYDVKM. This CDR3 contains 15 residues. Losses at the gene ends were 6 bases for V and 6 bases for J; bases not matched to a gene: 13. The CDR3 DNA sequence: TGTGCCAGCAGCCGACCTAGGACAGGCTTCCATGGCTACACCTTC. This translates into CASSRPRTGFHGYTF.

CDR3 sequence (DNA): TGTGCCAGCAGCGCGGGACAGGGGATAGGAGAGCAGTACTTC. It encodes CASSAGQGIGEQYF. The chain couples TRBV2 to TRBJ2-7, with 10 bases matching TRBD1. V shed 6 bases, J shed 7 bases, and the junction held 9 bases outside the gene matches. From germline, CDR1 is SNHLY and CDR2 FYNNEI. The CDR3 has 14 amino acids.

This clonotype came up many times. The chain carries TRBV7-2 and TRBJ1-2; the D gene is possibly TRBD1 (6 bases). CDR3 length equals 15 residues. In germline, CDR1 is SGHTA, CDR2 FQGNSA. V shed 1 base and J shed 5 bases, with 14 bases lying between them. The CDR3 region is CASSLEGGGLYGYTF. Written as DNA, the CDR3 is TGTGCCAGCAGCTTAGAAGGGGGGGGGTTATATGGCTACACCTTC. Together with reference TRBV7-2 and TRBJ1-2, the CDR3 gives the full variable domain: GAGVSQSPSNKVTEKGKDVELRCDPISGHTALYWYRQSLGQGLEFLIYFQGNSAPDKSGLPSDRFSAERTGGSVSTLTIQRTQQEDSAVYLCASSLEGGGLYGYTFGSGTRLTVV.

In this sample, this clonotype turned up a few times. The rearrangement joins TRBV25-1 to TRBJ1-3; the D is unclear. The V gene lost 4 bases and the J gene lost 2 bases, with 12 bases spanning the gap. Germline V gives CDR1 MGHDK, CDR2 SYGVNS. CDR3 size: 15 residues. The DNA of the CDR3 is TGTGCCAGCAGTGTCTACAGTGATGCTGGAAACACCATATATTTT. Translated: CASSVYSDAGNTIYF.

The CDR3 DNA is TGTGCCATTCGGGACAGCTCTGGAAACACCATATATTTT. Amino acid sequence: CAIRDSSGNTIYF. The V gene is TRBV10-3, the J gene TRBJ1-3; 7 nucleotides agree with TRBD1. The CDR3 is 13 amino acids. V lost 9 bases to trimming and J lost 0 bases; unmatched junction nucleotides: 2. Germline V gene data show CDR1 as ENHRY and CDR2 as SYGVKD.

This clonotype was recorded many times. The chain uses TRBV7-9 and TRBJ2-6, with TRBD1 matching 10 bases. V dropped 0 bases and J dropped 4; count of bases not matched to a gene: 9. The V gene's germline CDR1 is SEHNR and CDR2 FQNEAQ (reference sequence). The CDR3 loop spans 19 amino acids. CDR3 in DNA: TGTGCCAGCAGCTTAGCCGGAGGGACAGGGGTAGCAGGGGCCAACGTCCTGACTTTC. It codes for CASSLAGGTGVAGANVLTF.

This clonotype came up many times. The chain has TRBV2 and TRBJ1-5; 8 nucleotides agree with TRBD1. CDR1 is SNHLY, CDR2 FYNNEI, per germline. The CDR3 has 15 residues. V shed 5 bases and J 5 bases; nucleotides not matched to a gene: 8. The CDR3 DNA follows: TGTGCCAGCAGTCCCTCAGGGGGCGCGCATCAGCCCCAGCATTTT. Protein: CASSPSGGAHQPQHF.

This clonotype was detected ten times or more. The chain combines TRBV28 with TRBJ2-1, with D hard to call. Trimming left V 4 bases short and J 0 bases short, with 16 bases between. The CDR3 loop spans 17 amino acids. Germline V gene sequence: CDR1 MDHEN, CDR2 SYDVKM. This chain's CDR3 is CASSSPLEWGSYNEQFF. In DNA, the CDR3 is TGTGCCAGCAGTTCCCCTCTTGAGTGGGGCTCCTACAATGAGCAGTTCTTC.

This chain joins TRBV20-1 and TRBJ1-4, with a tentative D call TRBD1 (6 bases). Germline V lookup: CDR1 DFQATT, CDR2 SNEGSKA (reference sequence). Trimming cost V 0 bases and J 0 bases, with 11 bases left between them. This CDR3 is 16 amino acids long. The DNA of the CDR3 is TGCAGTGCTAGAGATCTGCGGACAGCAACTAATGAAAAACTGTTTTTT. The encoded protein is CSARDLRTATNEKLFF.

This clonotype was recorded at least ten times. DNA of the CDR3: TGTGCCAGCAGTTACCGCACAGGGATCTCTGGAAACACCATATATTTT. Amino acid sequence: CASSYRTGISGNTIYF. The chain couples TRBV12-3 or TRBV12-4 to TRBJ1-3, with D possibly TRBD1 on 6 matching bases. The CDR3 extends over 16 amino acids. V was clipped by 4 bases and J by 0 bases, with 13 bases between them.